A selection of T cell receptor beta chains follows, all from one sample in a study of blood T cell repertoires in COVID-19. Profiled with immunoSEQ multiplex PCR; TCRdb holds only in-frame clones, not every one. Counted here are fewer than 700,000 clones, about 89% occurring once; the ten biggest clones make up 7.5% to 9%. Sequences were obtained from peripheral blood. Receptors originate from a woman aged 50 to 65 with COVID-19, enrolled during active disease. Both conserved end residues are part of each CDR3. The D gene is left open where the match is weak. Size tells how often a clone was seen (once, few, many) or the class of an expanded clone, and some rows leave it out.

d_gene,abundance,j_gene,v_gene,CDR3aa,CDR3nt
TRBD1,once,TRBJ1-1,TRBV5-1,CASSTRTGGPNTEAFF,TGCGCCAGCAGCACCCGGACAGGGGGACCGAACACTGAAGCTTTCTTT
.,.,TRBJ2-7,TRBV5-4,CASSLGSSYEQYF,TGTGCCAGCAGCCTGGGGAGCTCCTACGAGCAGTACTTC
.,.,TRBJ1-5,TRBV2,CASRGRQPNQPQHF,TGTGCCAGCAGGGGCCGACAGCCAAATCAGCCCCAGCATTTT
TRBD1,.,TRBJ1-4,TRBV28,CASYRGTNEKLFF,TGTGCCAGTTACAGGGGGACGAATGAAAAACTGTTTTTT
.,.,TRBJ1-1,TRBV6-5,CASSYVRAGNTEAFF,TGTGCCAGCAGTTATGTTCGGGCGGGGAACACTGAAGCTTTCTTT
.,.,TRBJ1-2,TRBV19,CASSIGGTNYGYTF,TGTGCCAGTAGTATTGGGGGGACGAACTATGGCTACACCTTC
TRBD1,.,TRBJ2-7,TRBV6-6,CASRPNRDRGYEQYF,TGTGCCAGCAGACCAAACCGGGACAGGGGCTACGAGCAGTACTTC
.,.,TRBJ1-2,TRBV4-1,CASRPMTENYGYTF,TGCGCCAGCCGCCCGATGACAGAGAACTATGGCTACACCTTC
TRBD2,once,TRBJ2-1,TRBV5-1,CASSLEVAGFKFF,TGCGCCAGCAGCCTCGAGGTAGCGGGGTTTAAGTTCTTC
.,.,TRBJ1-2,TRBV18,CASSPGQEYGYTF,TGTGCCAGCTCACCGGGGCAGGAGTATGGCTACACCTTC
TRBD2,.,TRBJ2-1,TRBV7-9,CASSVYGLEVADGEQFF,TGTGCCAGCAGCGTCTACGGACTAGAAGTGGCAGATGGTGAGCAGTTCTTC
TRBD2,.,TRBJ2-3,TRBV4-1,CASSQELGRGGLDTQYF,TGCGCCAGCAGCCAAGAATTAGGGCGGGGGGGCCTGGATACGCAGTATTTT
TRBD1,.,TRBJ1-2,TRBV27,CASSQTGSPFNYGYTF,TGTGCCAGCTCCCAGACAGGGAGCCCTTTTAACTATGGCTACACCTTC
.,.,TRBJ2-7,TRBV21-1,CNPPPAGPYEQYF,TGTAATCCACCCCCAGCAGGCCCCTACGAGCAGTACTTC
TRBD1,.,TRBJ2-4,TRBV19,CASSADGQGGKNIQYF,TGTGCCAGTAGTGCCGACGGACAGGGGGGGAAAAACATTCAGTACTTC
.,.,TRBJ2-2,TRBV12-3/TRBV12-4,CAILRGAGELFF,TGTGCCATCCTCAGGGGCGCCGGGGAGCTGTTTTTT
.,.,TRBJ2-5,TRBV5-1,CASSLTGIQETQYF,TGCGCCAGCAGCCTTACAGGTATTCAAGAGACCCAGTACTTC
.,.,TRBJ2-1,TRBV10-3,CAISDSRTTYNEQFF,TGTGCCATCAGTGACTCTCGGACAACTTACAATGAGCAGTTCTTC
.,.,TRBJ2-3,TRBV7-2,CASSLASPRRGVKDTQYF,TGTGCCAGCAGCTTAGCCTCCCCCCGGAGGGGAGTTAAAGATACGCAGTATTTT